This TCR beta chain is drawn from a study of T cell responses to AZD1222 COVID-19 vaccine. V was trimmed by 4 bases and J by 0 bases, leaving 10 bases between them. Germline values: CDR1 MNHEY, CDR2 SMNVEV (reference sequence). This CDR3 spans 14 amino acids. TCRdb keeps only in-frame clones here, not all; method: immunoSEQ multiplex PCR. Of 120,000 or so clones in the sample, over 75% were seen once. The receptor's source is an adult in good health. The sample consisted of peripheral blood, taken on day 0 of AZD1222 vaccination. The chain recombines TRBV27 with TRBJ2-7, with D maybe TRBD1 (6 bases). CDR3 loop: CASSSRDNSYEQYF. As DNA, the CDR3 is TGTGCCAGCAGTTCCCGGGACAACTCCTACGAGCAGTACTTC.